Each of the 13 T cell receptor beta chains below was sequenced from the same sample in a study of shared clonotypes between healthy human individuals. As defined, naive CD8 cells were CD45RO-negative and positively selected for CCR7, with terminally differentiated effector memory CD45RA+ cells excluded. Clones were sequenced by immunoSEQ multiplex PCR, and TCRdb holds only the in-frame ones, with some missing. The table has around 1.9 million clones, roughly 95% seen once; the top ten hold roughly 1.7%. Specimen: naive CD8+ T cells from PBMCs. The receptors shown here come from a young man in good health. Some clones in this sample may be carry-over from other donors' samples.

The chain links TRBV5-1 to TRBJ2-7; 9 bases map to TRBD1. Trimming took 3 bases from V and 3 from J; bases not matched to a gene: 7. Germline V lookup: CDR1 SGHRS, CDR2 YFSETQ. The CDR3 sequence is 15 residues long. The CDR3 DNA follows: TGCGCCAGCAGCTGGATGACAGGGGGGGACTACGAGCAGTACTTC. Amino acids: CASSWMTGGDYEQYF.

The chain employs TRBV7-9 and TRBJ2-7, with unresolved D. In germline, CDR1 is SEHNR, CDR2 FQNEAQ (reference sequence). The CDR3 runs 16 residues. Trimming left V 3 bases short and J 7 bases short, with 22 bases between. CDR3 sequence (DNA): TGTGCCAGCAGCTTTTTCGGCCCGGGCCCGGAAAGGGAGCAGTACTTC. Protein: CASSFFGPGPEREQYF. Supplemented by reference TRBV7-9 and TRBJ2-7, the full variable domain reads DTGVSQNPRHKITKRGQNVTFRCDPISEHNRLYWYRQTLGQGPEFLTYFQNEAQLEKSRLLSDRFSAERPKGSFSTLEIQRTEQGDSAMYLCASSFFGPGPEREQYFGPGTRLTVT.

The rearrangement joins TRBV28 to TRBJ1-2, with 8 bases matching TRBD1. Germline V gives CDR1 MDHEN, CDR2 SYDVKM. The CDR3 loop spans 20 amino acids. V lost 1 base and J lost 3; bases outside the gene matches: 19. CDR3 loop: CASSLFTGQANTGSDYGYTF. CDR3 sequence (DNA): TGTGCCAGCAGTTTATTTACGGGACAGGCCAACACGGGGTCCGACTATGGCTACACCTTC.

CDR3 in amino acids: CGISGYTF. DNA of the CDR3: TGTGGCATATCTGGCTACACCTTC. The chain is built from TRBV2 and TRBJ1-2; D is ambiguous. The CDR3 consists of 8 residues. Germline values: CDR1 SNHLY, CDR2 FYNNEI.

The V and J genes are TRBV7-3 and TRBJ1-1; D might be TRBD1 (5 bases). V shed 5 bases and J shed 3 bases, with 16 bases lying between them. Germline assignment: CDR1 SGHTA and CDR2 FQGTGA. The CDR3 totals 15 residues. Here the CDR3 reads CASSPRFGGDTEAFF. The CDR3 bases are TGTGCCAGCAGCCCTAGGTTTGGGGGGGACACTGAAGCTTTCTTT.

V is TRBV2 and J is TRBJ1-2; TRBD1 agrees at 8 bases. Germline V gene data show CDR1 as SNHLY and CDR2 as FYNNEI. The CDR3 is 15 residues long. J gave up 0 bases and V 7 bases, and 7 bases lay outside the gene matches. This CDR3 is CASTLPGQANYGYTF. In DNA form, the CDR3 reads TGTGCCAGCACCCTACCGGGACAGGCTAACTATGGCTACACCTTC. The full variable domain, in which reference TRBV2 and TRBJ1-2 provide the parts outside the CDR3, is EPEVTQTPSHQVTQMGQEVILRCVPISNHLYFYWYRQILGQKVEFLVSFYNNEISEKSEIFDDQFSVERPDGSNFTLKIRSTKLEDSAMYFCASTLPGQANYGYTFGSGTRLTVV.

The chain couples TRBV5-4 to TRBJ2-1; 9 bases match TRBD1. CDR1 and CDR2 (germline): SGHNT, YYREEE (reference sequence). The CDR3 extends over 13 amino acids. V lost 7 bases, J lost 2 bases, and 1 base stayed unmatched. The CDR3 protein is CASRDRAYNEQFF. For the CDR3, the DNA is TGTGCCAGCCGGGACAGGGCCTACAATGAGCAGTTCTTC.

This CDR3 reads CAISESPPNYGYTF. CDR3 sequence (DNA): TGTGCCATCAGTGAGTCACCCCCTAACTATGGCTACACCTTC. The chain couples TRBV10-3 to TRBJ1-2; D not certain. From germline, CDR1 is ENHRY and CDR2 SYGVKD. The CDR3 spans 14 residues. Trimming removed 0 bases at V and 0 bases at J, with 5 bases between.

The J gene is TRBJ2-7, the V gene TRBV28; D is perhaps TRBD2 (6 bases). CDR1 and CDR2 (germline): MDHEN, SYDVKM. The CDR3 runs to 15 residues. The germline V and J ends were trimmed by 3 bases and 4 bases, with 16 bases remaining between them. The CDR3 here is CASSFSGGRLYEQYF. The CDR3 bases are TGTGCCAGCAGTTTTTCTGGGGGGAGATTATACGAGCAGTACTTC. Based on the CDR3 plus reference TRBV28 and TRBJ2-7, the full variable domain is DVKVTQSSRYLVKRTGEKVFLECVQDMDHENMFWYRQDPGLGLRLIYFSYDVKMKEKGDIPEGYSVSREKKERFSLILESASTNQTSMYLCASSFSGGRLYEQYFGPGTRLTVT.

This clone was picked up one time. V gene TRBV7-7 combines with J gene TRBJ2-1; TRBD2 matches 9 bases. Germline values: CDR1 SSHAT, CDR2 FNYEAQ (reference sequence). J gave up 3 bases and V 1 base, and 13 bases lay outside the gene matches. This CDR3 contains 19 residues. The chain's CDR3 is CASSLVSSGMANLYNEQFF. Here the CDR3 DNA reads TGTGCCAGCAGCTTAGTCTCTAGCGGGATGGCGAACCTCTACAATGAGCAGTTCTTC.

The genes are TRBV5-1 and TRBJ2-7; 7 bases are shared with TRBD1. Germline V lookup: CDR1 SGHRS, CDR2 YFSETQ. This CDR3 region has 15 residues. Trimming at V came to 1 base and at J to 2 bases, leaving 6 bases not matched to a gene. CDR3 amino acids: CASSLTGQEPYEQYF. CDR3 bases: TGCGCCAGCAGCTTGACAGGACAGGAGCCCTACGAGCAGTACTTC.

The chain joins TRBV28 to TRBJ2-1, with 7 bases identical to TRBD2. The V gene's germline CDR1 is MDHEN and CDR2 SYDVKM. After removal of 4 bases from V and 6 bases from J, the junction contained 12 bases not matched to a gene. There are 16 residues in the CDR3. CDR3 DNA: TGTGCCAGCAGTTACGTTCCGGGACTAACAACCAATGAGCAGTTCTTC. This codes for CASSYVPGLTTNEQFF.

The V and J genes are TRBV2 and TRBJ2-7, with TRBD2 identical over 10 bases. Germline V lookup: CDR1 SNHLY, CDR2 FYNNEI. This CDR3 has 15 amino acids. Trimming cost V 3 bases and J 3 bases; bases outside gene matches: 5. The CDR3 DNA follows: TGTGCCAGCAGTGAGCAACTAGCGGGGTACTACGAGCAGTACTTC. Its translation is CASSEQLAGYYEQYF.